This T cell receptor (beta chain) was captured by sequencing in a study of regulatory T cells in long-lasting Graves disease. Study observations and caveats: Newly diagnosed patients had higher TCR diversity than persistent Graves' patients did.

Regarding time point: newly diagnosed GD, antithyroid drugs for less than 3 months. PBMCs provided the RNA from which the TCR library was made. V was shortened by 11 bases and J by 8 bases, with 24 bases between the two germline ends. This CDR3 is built from 14 residues. Per the germline V gene, CDR1 is SEHNR and CDR2 is FQNEAQ (reference sequence). As to this clonotype: The antigen remains unidentified.

Relying on iRepertoire HTBI primers and Arm-PCR of CDR3 regions, the team built TCR beta libraries. TCRdb fed the multiplex PCR reads into MiXCR, producing one record per CDR3 protein. Of roughly 530,000 distinct CDR3 sequences listed, 15% to 20% are singletons. These same records also appear under a second study, on T cells in Graves' hyperthyroidism and ophthalmopathy. From that report: Reasons for excluding patients were uncontrolled infection, other autoimmune disease, pregnancy or lactation. By a 13 V-J model, ophthalmopathy was set apart from stable hyperthyroidism.

The J gene is TRBJ1-2, the V gene TRBV7-9, with D possibly TRBD1 on 5 matching bases. This TCR was recovered from a woman aged 35-65 years with Graves disease. This specimen was peripheral blood mononuclear cells (PBMCs), taken at new diagnosis, from a patient treated with antithyroid drugs. CDR3 nucleotides: TGTGCCGGAAAGAGCGACAGCTTGCTCGAGGGCTACACCTTC. It yields the protein CAGKSDSLLEGYTF.